One and the same sample provided the 7 T cell receptor beta chains below, sequenced in a study of neurological immune-mediated disorders. Using its own MiXCR run on the 5' RACE reads, TCRdb lists one record per CDR3 protein. The data contain more than 95,000 distinct CDR3 sequences, roughly a tenth of them singletons. Stated time point: longitudinal time-point 3. The specimen was PBMCs. These receptors were taken from a female donor with HTLV-1-associated myelopathy (HAM/TSP).

This clonotype was seen many times. V usage is TRBV20-1 and J usage is TRBJ1-1; TRBD1 might be the D (5 bases). V gave up 7 bases and J gave up 1 base, with 13 bases separating them. The CDR3 length is 13 residues. The germline V gene encodes CDR1 DFQATT and CDR2 SNEGSKA (reference sequence). CDR3 sequence reads: CSVPRDGNTEAFF. CDR3 DNA: TGCAGTGTCCCTCGGGACGGGAACACTGAAGCTTTCTTT.

The sample holds many counts of this clonotype. The chain recombines TRBV6-2 or TRBV6-3 with TRBJ1-2; D perhaps matches TRBD1 (5 bases). Germline loops: CDR1 MNHEY, CDR2 SVGEGT. Trimming took off 2 bases at V and 4 bases at J, with 8 bases between the two ends. The CDR3 contains 13 residues. The CDR3 here is CASSYDSLYGYTF. The CDR3 coding sequence is TGTGCCAGCAGTTACGACAGTCTCTATGGCTACACCTTC.

The sample holds many counts of this clonotype. The chain recombines TRBV6-5 with TRBJ1-1; the match to TRBD1 covers 7 bases. This CDR3 has 14 residues. Germline CDR1 and CDR2: MNHEY and SVGAGI. The ends lost 2 bases at V and 7 bases at J; junction bases unmatched: 7. The CDR3 bases are TGTGCCAGCAGTTACAGACAGGGAGGTAATGAAGCTTTCTTT. This encodes CASSYRQGGNEAFF.

This chain links TRBV12-3 or TRBV12-4 with TRBJ2-3; tentative D call: TRBD2 (6 bases). The CDR3 contains 13 residues. The V gene lost 4 bases and the J gene lost 4 bases, with 9 bases spanning the gap. The CDR3, as DNA: TGTGCCAGCAGTTCTACGGGGGCAGATACGCAGTATTTT. Translated: CASSSTGADTQYF.

In its sample, this clonotype was seen a few times. The chain combines TRBV9 with TRBJ2-7; D is possibly TRBD2 (6 bases). The CDR3 is 13 residues long. Trimming cost V 0 bases and J 5 bases, with 9 bases left between them. Germline loops: CDR1 SGDLS, CDR2 YYNGEE. The CDR3 reads CASSVETRNEQYF. Here the CDR3 DNA reads TGTGCCAGCAGCGTAGAGACTAGAAACGAGCAGTACTTC.

This clonotype was seen repeatedly, ten times or more. This chain connects TRBV5-1 to TRBJ2-1, with a weak D call TRBD2 (5 bases). Per germline, CDR1 SGHRS and CDR2 YFSETQ. The CDR3 sequence is 16 residues long. Trimming stripped 0 bases from V and 5 bases from J, with 15 bases between. The CDR3 DNA follows: TGCGCCAGCAGCTTGGGGGAGCCCAGACCTCACAATGAGCAGTTCTTC. Translating it yields CASSLGEPRPHNEQFF.

This clonotype appeared many times. The V gene is TRBV5-1, the J gene TRBJ2-3; the D gene is possibly TRBD1 (5 bases). The CDR3 has 16 residues. Trimming removed 2 bases at V and 2 bases at J, with 15 bases between. Germline V gene data show CDR1 as SGHRS and CDR2 as YFSETQ. In nucleotides, the CDR3 is TGCGCCAGCAGCTTTCAGGGCCCTCCCTCCACAGATACGCAGTATTTT. Its protein product is CASSFQGPPSTDTQYF. Looking up the rest from reference TRBV5-1 and TRBJ2-3 gives the full variable domain: KAGVTQTPRYLIKTRGQQVTLSCSPISGHRSVSWYQQTPGQGLQFLFEYFSETQRNKGNFPGRFSGRQFSNSRSEMNVSTLELGDSALYLCASSFQGPPSTDTQYFGPGTRLTVL.